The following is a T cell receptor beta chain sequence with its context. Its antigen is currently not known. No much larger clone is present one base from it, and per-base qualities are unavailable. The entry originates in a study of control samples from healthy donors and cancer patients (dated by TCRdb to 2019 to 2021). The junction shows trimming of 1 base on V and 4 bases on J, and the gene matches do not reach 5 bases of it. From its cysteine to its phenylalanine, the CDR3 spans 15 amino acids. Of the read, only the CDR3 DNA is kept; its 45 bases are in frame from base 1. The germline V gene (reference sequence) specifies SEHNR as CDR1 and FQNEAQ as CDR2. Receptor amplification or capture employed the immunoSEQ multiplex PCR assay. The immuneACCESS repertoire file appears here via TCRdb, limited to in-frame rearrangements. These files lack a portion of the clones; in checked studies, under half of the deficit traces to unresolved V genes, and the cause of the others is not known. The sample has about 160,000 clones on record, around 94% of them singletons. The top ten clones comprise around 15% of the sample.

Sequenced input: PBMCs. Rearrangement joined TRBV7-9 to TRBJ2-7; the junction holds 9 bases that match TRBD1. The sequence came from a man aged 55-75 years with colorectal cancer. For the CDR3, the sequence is CASSLVGQGPYEQYF. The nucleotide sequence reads TGTGCCAGCAGCTTAGTTGGACAGGGGCCTTACGAGCAGTACTTC.